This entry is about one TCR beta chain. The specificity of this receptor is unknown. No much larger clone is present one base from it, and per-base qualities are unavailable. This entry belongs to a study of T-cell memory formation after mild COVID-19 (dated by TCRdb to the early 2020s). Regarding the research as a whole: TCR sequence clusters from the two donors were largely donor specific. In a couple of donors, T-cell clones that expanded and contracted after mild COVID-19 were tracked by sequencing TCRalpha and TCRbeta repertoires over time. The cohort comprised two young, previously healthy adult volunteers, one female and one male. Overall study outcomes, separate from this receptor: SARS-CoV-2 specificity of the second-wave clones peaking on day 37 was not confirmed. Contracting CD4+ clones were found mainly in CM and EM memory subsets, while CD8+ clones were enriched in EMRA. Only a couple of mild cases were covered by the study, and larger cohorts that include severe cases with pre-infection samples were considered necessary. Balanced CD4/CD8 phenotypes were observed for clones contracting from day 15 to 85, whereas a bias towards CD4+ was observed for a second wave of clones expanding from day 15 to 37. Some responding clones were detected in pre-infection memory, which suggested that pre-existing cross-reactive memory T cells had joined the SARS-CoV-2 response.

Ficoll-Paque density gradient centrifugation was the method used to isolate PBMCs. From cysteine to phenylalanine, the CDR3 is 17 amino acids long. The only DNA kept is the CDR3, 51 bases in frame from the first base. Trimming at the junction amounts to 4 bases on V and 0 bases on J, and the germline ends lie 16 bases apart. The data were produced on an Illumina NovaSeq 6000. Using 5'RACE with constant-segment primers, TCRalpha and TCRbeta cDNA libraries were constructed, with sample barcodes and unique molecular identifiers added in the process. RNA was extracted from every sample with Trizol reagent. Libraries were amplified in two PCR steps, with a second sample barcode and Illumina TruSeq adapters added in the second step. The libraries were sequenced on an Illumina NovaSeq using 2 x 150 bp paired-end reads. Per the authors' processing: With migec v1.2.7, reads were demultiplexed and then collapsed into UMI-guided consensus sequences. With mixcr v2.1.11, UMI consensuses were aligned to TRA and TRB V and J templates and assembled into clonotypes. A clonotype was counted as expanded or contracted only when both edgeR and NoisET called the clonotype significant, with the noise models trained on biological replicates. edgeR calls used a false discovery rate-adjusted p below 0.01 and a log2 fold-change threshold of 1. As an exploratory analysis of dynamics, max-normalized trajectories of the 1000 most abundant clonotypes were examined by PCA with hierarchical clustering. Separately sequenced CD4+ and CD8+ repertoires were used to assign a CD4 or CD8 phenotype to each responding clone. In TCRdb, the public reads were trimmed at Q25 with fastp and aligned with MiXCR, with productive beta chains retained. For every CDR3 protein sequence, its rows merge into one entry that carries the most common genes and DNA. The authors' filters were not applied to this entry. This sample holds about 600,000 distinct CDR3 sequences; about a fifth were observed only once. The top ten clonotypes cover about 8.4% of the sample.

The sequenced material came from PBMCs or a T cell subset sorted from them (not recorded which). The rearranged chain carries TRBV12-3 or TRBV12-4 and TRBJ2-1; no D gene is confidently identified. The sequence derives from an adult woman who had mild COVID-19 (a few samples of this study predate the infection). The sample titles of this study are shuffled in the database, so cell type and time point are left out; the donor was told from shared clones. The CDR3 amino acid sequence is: CASSSNSGSSSYNEQFF. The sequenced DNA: TGTGCCAGCAGTTCCAACAGTGGGTCTAGCTCCTACAATGAGCAGTTCTTC.